The T cell receptor beta chain described here comes from a study of T cell responses to AZD1222 COVID-19 vaccine. General observations from the study: All repertoire sampling was performed exclusively after the peak T cell response. Only a handful of AZD1222 recipients were seropositive at baseline. Reportedly, nearly half the spike-specific TCRs target unmutated variant regions. Donors skewed white British and female; clonal diversity was possibly underestimated.

Trimming left V 4 bases short and J 8 bases short, with 13 bases between. The CDR3 sequence is 13 residues long. Per germline, CDR1 SGHNT and CDR2 YYREEE (reference sequence). About this clone: The antigen is unknown.

The data were produced by immunoSEQ multiplex PCR, yet TCRdb's version contains in-frame clones alone and is incomplete. The table records 150,000 to 160,000 clones, 90% of them present only once. V is TRBV5-4 and J is TRBJ2-1; D gene unclear. The TCR sequence derives from an adult in good health. Here the sequenced sample was peripheral blood, taken on day 0 of AZD1222 vaccination. The CDR3 DNA sequence: TGTGCCAGCAGCCTCAATTCCCGGGATGAGCAGTTCTTC. Protein: CASSLNSRDEQFF.